One sample yielded the 25 T cell receptor beta chains listed below, sequenced in a study of T cell responses to AZD1222 COVID-19 vaccine. TCRdb's copy holds only in-frame clones and misses some; the assay was immunoSEQ multiplex PCR. The data contain roughly 97,000 clones, about 89% of them singletons. The specimen was peripheral blood, collected on day 0 of AZD1222 vaccination. The receptors were sampled from an adult in good health.

V usage is TRBV7-2 and J usage is TRBJ1-1, with 9 positions matching TRBD1. Germline-derived CDR1 and CDR2 are SGHTA and FQGNSA. The CDR3 consists of 13 residues. Germline trimming cut 0 bases from V and 10 bases from J; bases unmatched to any gene: 3. CDR3 sequence: CASSLAGQGGAFF. The CDR3 region has the DNA TGTGCCAGCAGCTTAGCGGGACAGGGAGGAGCTTTCTTT.

The CDR3 nucleotides are TGCGCCAGCGAAGGAGAGGGGGAGCTGTTTTTT. Encoded protein: CASEGEGELFF. The rearrangement links TRBV10-1 to TRBJ2-2; no clear D gene. This CDR3 spans 11 amino acids. CDR1 WNHNN and CDR2 SYGVQD come from the germline V gene (reference sequence). The V gene lost 8 bases and the J gene lost 8 bases, with 9 bases spanning the gap.

The gene calls are TRBV6-5 and TRBJ2-2; D unresolved. CDR1 and CDR2 from the germline V gene are MNHEY and SVGAGI. The CDR3 totals 13 residues. V gave up 4 bases and J gave up 4 bases, with 7 bases separating them. The CDR3 loop is CASSSPVTGELFF. The CDR3 DNA reads TGTGCCAGCAGTTCCCCGGTCACCGGGGAGCTGTTTTTT.

The J gene is TRBJ2-1, the V gene TRBV9, with 7 bases identical to TRBD1. The V segment lost 0 bases and the J segment 3 bases; nucleotides outside the gene matches: 6. Germline CDR1 reads SGDLS; CDR2 reads YYNGEE. The CDR3 length is 16 residues. CDR3 protein: CASSVGDRTFYNEQFF. As DNA, the CDR3 is TGTGCCAGCAGCGTAGGGGACAGAACCTTCTACAATGAGCAGTTCTTC.

This chain uses TRBV10-3 with TRBJ2-1, with 11 positions matching TRBD2. This CDR3 is 14 amino acids long. Germline lookup yields CDR1 ENHRY and CDR2 SYGVKD. The V and J ends lost 6 bases and 7 bases, in that order; junction bases with no gene match: 5. The CDR3 loop reads CAIRGLADGNEQFF. The DNA for the CDR3 is TGTGCCATCAGGGGACTAGCGGACGGAAATGAGCAGTTCTTC.

The chain uses TRBV30 and TRBJ2-3, with a possible D match to TRBD1 (5 bases). V lost 3 bases and J lost 4, with 17 bases in between. The CDR3 contains 15 residues. Germline CDR1 reads GTSNPN; CDR2 reads SVGIG (reference sequence). In nucleotides, the CDR3 is TGTGCCTGGAGCCTCGCCTCCAGGGCATCAGATACGCAGTATTTT. This translates into CAWSLASRASDTQYF.

The chain is built from TRBV9 and TRBJ1-6; D remains unclear. The V and J ends lost 3 bases and 7 bases respectively, with 17 bases between them. CDR1 is SGDLS and CDR2 is YYNGEE in the germline V gene. The CDR3 extends over 16 amino acids. The CDR3 DNA reads as TGTGCCAGCAGCGCTAGGAGGGCGCAAGGGAATTCACCCCTCCACTTT. This encodes CASSARRAQGNSPLHF.

This chain links TRBV28 with TRBJ2-7; D possibly corresponds to TRBD2 (6 bases). V dropped 8 bases and J dropped 7 bases, with 15 bases sitting between them. Per the germline V gene, CDR1 is MDHEN and CDR2 is SYDVKM. The CDR3 spans 12 residues. The CDR3 coding sequence is TGTGCCAGCGGTCGCAGGGCGGGGGAGCAGTACTTC. Protein product: CASGRRAGEQYF. The full variable domain, in which reference TRBV28 and TRBJ2-7 provide the parts outside the CDR3, is DVKVTQSSRYLVKRTGEKVFLECVQDMDHENMFWYRQDPGLGLRLIYFSYDVKMKEKGDIPEGYSVSREKKERFSLILESASTNQTSMYLCASGRRAGEQYFGPGTRLTVT.

V and J are TRBV12-3 or TRBV12-4 and TRBJ2-7, with D uncertain. V was shortened by 3 bases and J by 2 bases, with 5 bases between the two germline ends. The CDR3 contains 12 residues. For the CDR3, the DNA is TGTGCCAGCAGTTTGGAGACCTACGAGCAGTACTTC. It is translated as CASSLETYEQYF.

This chain uses TRBV10-3 with TRBJ1-2; a weak D match, TRBD1 (5 bases). Germline CDR1 and CDR2: ENHRY and SYGVKD. Trimming cost V 0 bases and J 7 bases, with 12 bases left between them. This CDR3 is built from 14 residues. CDR3 bases: TGTGCCATCAGTGAGTCGGGACCCCCCTTTGGCTACACCTTC. Protein: CAISESGPPFGYTF.

This clone was detected only once. This chain joins TRBV28 and TRBJ1-5; no clear D. The CDR3 contains 14 residues. V lost 11 bases, J lost 4 bases, and 18 bases lay in between. Germline V gene sequence: CDR1 MDHEN, CDR2 SYDVKM. This CDR3 is CAAQPRFGNQPQHF. Written as DNA, the CDR3 is TGTGCCGCTCAGCCTCGGTTCGGAAATCAGCCCCAGCATTTT. The complete variable domain, with remaining parts taken from reference TRBV28 and TRBJ1-5, reads DVKVTQSSRYLVKRTGEKVFLECVQDMDHENMFWYRQDPGLGLRLIYFSYDVKMKEKGDIPEGYSVSREKKERFSLILESASTNQTSMYLCAAQPRFGNQPQHFGDGTRLSIL.

This chain links TRBV28 with TRBJ1-1; D is ambiguous. V was trimmed by 6 bases and J by 5 bases, leaving 4 bases between them. This CDR3 has 10 amino acids. Germline V gene data show CDR1 as MDHEN and CDR2 as SYDVKM. The CDR3 reads CASRSTEAFF. In DNA form, the CDR3 reads TGTGCCAGCAGGAGTACTGAAGCTTTCTTT.

The V and J genes are TRBV6-5 and TRBJ1-1; 12 nucleotides agree with TRBD1. V shed 6 bases, J shed 7 bases, and the junction held 6 bases outside the gene matches. CDR1 is MNHEY and CDR2 is SVGAGI in the germline V gene. The CDR3 runs 14 residues. The CDR3 DNA is TGTGCCAGCAGACGGGACAGGGGGCTGGGTGAAGCTTTCTTT. The encoded protein is CASRRDRGLGEAFF.

This clone was picked up a small number of times. For the CDR3, the DNA is TGTGCCAGCAGGACAACAGGGCATCGTGGCTACACCTTC. Translation: CASRTTGHRGYTF. This chain uses TRBV28 with TRBJ1-2, with D possibly being TRBD1 (6 bases). Germline V gene lookup returns CDR1 MDHEN and CDR2 SYDVKM. Trimming took off 6 bases at V and 7 bases at J, with 15 bases between the two ends. The CDR3 covers 13 residues.

The chain carries TRBV29-1 and TRBJ1-2; D gene ambiguous. V was cut by 5 bases and J by 8 bases, with 15 bases left in between. The CDR3 sequence is 12 residues long. The germline gives CDR1 SQVTM, CDR2 ANQGSEA. This CDR3 is CSVSWGLGGYTF. CDR3 DNA sequence: TGCAGCGTTTCGTGGGGTTTAGGAGGCTACACCTTC.

This chain connects TRBV11-2 to TRBJ1-2; no reliable D call. Germline V gives CDR1 SGHAT, CDR2 FQNNGV. V gave up 2 bases and J gave up 6 bases, with 1 base separating them. This CDR3 region has 10 residues. CDR3 in DNA: TGTGCCAGCAGCTTAAATGGCTACACCTTC. Protein product: CASSLNGYTF.

This chain uses TRBV25-1 with TRBJ2-3, with D unclear. Germline V lookup: CDR1 MGHDK, CDR2 SYGVNS. The germline V and J ends were trimmed by 4 bases and 2 bases, with 10 bases remaining between them. The CDR3 is 14 amino acids. CDR3 DNA: TGTGCCAGCAGTGGACACCTCTCCACAGATACGCAGTATTTT. Amino acid sequence: CASSGHLSTDTQYF.

V gene TRBV9 combines with J gene TRBJ2-2, with D possibly matching TRBD1 (5 bases). Per germline, CDR1 SGDLS and CDR2 YYNGEE. V shed 3 bases and J shed 5 bases, with 20 bases lying between them. The CDR3 totals 17 residues. DNA of the CDR3: TGTGCCAGCAGCGACAATCAGGGAAGACAACGGACCGGGGAGCTGTTTTTT. This gives the protein CASSDNQGRQRTGELFF.

The chain couples TRBV6-5 to TRBJ1-5; TRBD1 might be the D (6 bases). The length of the CDR3 is 15 residues. Germline V CDR1 and CDR2: MNHEY, SVGAGI. Trimming removed 2 bases at V and 1 base at J, with 9 bases between. In nucleotides, the CDR3 is TGTGCCAGCAGTTACACAGGGATGAGCAATCAGCCCCAGCATTTT. As protein: CASSYTGMSNQPQHF.

This chain links TRBV5-1 with TRBJ1-5; D may be TRBD1 (5 bases). This CDR3 comprises 15 residues. CDR1 SGHRS and CDR2 YFSETQ come from the germline V gene. V was cut by 1 base and J by 4 bases, with 12 bases left in between. The CDR3 DNA is TGCGCCAGCAGCTTGCAGGGCGACCTTAATCAGCCCCAGCATTTT. This codes for CASSLQGDLNQPQHF. The full variable domain, in which reference TRBV5-1 and TRBJ1-5 provide the parts outside the CDR3, is KAGVTQTPRYLIKTRGQQVTLSCSPISGHRSVSWYQQTPGQGLQFLFEYFSETQRNKGNFPGRFSGRQFSNSRSEMNVSTLELGDSALYLCASSLQGDLNQPQHFGDGTRLSIL.

V and J are TRBV6-5 and TRBJ1-2; TRBD1 matches at 7 bases. Per the germline V gene, CDR1 is MNHEY and CDR2 is SVGAGI. J lost 2 bases, V lost 7 bases, and 10 bases had no gene match. The CDR3 is 15 residues long. The CDR3 protein is CASTYLDRENYGYTF. The CDR3 nucleotides read TGTGCCAGCACCTACCTCGACAGGGAGAACTATGGCTACACCTTC.

The V and J genes are TRBV19 and TRBJ1-5, with a tentative D call TRBD1 (5 bases). The CDR3 has 14 residues. Per the germline V gene, CDR1 is LNHDA and CDR2 is SQIVND (reference sequence). Trimming took off 6 bases at V and 6 bases at J, with 15 bases between the two ends. CDR3 nucleotide sequence: TGTGCCAGTAGATGGGGCCAGGGAATTCAGCCCCAGCATTTT. It specifies CASRWGQGIQPQHF.

This clone was seen a single time. V and J are TRBV4-1 and TRBJ2-5; 7 positions match TRBD2. With V trimmed by 1 base and J by 2 bases, 4 bases remained unmatched. CDR3 length equals 15 residues. Germline CDR1 reads MGHRA; CDR2 reads YSYEKL. The CDR3 coding sequence is TGCGCCAGCAGCCAAGGCGAGGGAGGGCAAGAGACCCAGTACTTC. It codes for CASSQGEGGQETQYF.

The rearrangement uses TRBV24-1 and TRBJ2-1; 8 bases agree with TRBD2. The V gene end was trimmed by 4 bases and the J gene end by 9 bases; junction bases not matched to a gene: 7. Germline CDR1 KGHDR, CDR2 SFDVKD. CDR3 length: 14 amino acids. CDR3 sequence: CATSDLGTSREQFF. CDR3 coding DNA: TGTGCCACCAGTGACCTTGGGACTAGTCGTGAGCAGTTCTTC.

This clone was seen only once. The J gene is TRBJ2-1, the V gene TRBV7-2; 9 positions agree with TRBD2. From germline, CDR1 is SGHTA and CDR2 FQGNSA. V was pared by 5 bases and J by 2 bases, with 13 bases of the junction left unmatched. The CDR3 extends over 18 amino acids. The CDR3 loop reads CASSLSSGGRGTYNEQFF. The DNA of the CDR3 is TGTGCCAGCAGCCTGTCCTCTGGCGGGAGGGGGACCTACAATGAGCAGTTCTTC.